The rows below give T cell receptor beta chains drawn from one sample of a study of blood T cell repertoires in COVID-19. The method was immunoSEQ multiplex PCR; TCRdb's version includes in-frame clones alone and lacks a portion of them. This table has some 67,000 clones, approximately 87% appearing once. Sequencing input: peripheral blood. These receptors were taken from a woman aged 55-69 years with acute or convalescent COVID-19. CDR3s include the opening cysteine and the closing phenylalanine or tryptophan. The D gene is left open where the match is weak. For some rows the clone size is stated as once, few or many, or as a class when expanded; others skip it.

cdr3_aa	cdr3_nt	j_call	v_call	d_call	clone_size
CATSGGVGDPNEKLFF	TGTGCCACCAGTGGCGGGGTAGGGGACCCAAATGAAAAACTGTTTTTT	TRBJ1-4	TRBV15	NA	NA
CASSQVGLNTGELFF	TGCGCCAGCAGCCAGGTGGGACTTAACACCGGGGAGCTGTTTTTT	TRBJ2-2	TRBV4-1	NA	once
CASSEMTGANEKLFF	TGTGCCAGCAGTGAAATGACAGGGGCTAATGAAAAACTGTTTTTT	TRBJ1-4	TRBV6-1	TRBD1	NA
CASSIRENQPQHF	TGTGCCAGTAGTATAAGGGAGAATCAGCCCCAGCATTTT	TRBJ1-5	TRBV19	NA	NA
CASGLAAQETQYF	TGTGCCAGCGGACTAGCGGCTCAAGAGACCCAGTACTTC	TRBJ2-5	TRBV7-9	TRBD2	NA
CASSLELDNEQFF	TGTGCCAGCAGCTTGGAGTTAGACAATGAGCAGTTCTTC	TRBJ2-1	TRBV7-9	NA	once
CASSIVDSMNTEAFF	TGTGCCAGTAGTATTGTCGACAGCATGAACACTGAAGCTTTCTTT	TRBJ1-1	TRBV19	NA	NA
CASSPARGTGGLELFF	TGCGCCAGCAGCCCCGCCAGAGGGACAGGGGGCTTGGAGCTGTTTTTT	TRBJ2-2	TRBV4-1	TRBD1	once
CASSPRTSGSSYNEQFF	TGTGCCAGCAGCCCCCGGACTAGCGGAAGCTCCTACAATGAGCAGTTCTTC	TRBJ2-1	TRBV4-2	TRBD2	NA
CASSQEGTANYGYTF	TGTGCCAGCAGCCAAGAAGGCACAGCTAACTATGGCTACACCTTC	TRBJ1-2	TRBV4-2	NA	NA
CASSLAWGGFGEAFF	TGTGCCAGCAGCTTAGCGTGGGGGGGCTTCGGTGAAGCTTTCTTT	TRBJ1-1	TRBV7-9	NA	NA
CSAKGHHSLFF	TGCAGTGCCAAGGGACACCACTCCCTGTTTTTT	TRBJ2-2	TRBV20-1	NA	NA
CASSDPGGPQHF	TGCGCCAGCAGCGACCCAGGGGGTCCCCAGCATTTT	TRBJ1-5	TRBV4-1	TRBD1	once
CASSRGQASTEAFF	TGCGCCAGCAGCCGTGGACAGGCCAGCACTGAAGCTTTCTTT	TRBJ1-1	TRBV5-1	TRBD1	once
CASSLGGPKQFF	TGCGCCAGCAGCTTGGGCGGCCCCAAACAGTTCTTC	TRBJ2-1	TRBV5-1	NA	NA
CASSLLGPPQTEAFF	TGTGCCAGCAGCTTACTTGGGCCGCCCCAGACTGAAGCTTTCTTT	TRBJ1-1	TRBV7-3	NA	NA
CASRTERGQIYGYTF	TGTGCCAGTAGAACCGAGAGGGGACAGATCTATGGCTACACCTTC	TRBJ1-2	TRBV19	TRBD1	NA
CASSFRGNEQFF	TGTGCCAGCAGCTTTAGGGGCAATGAGCAGTTCTTC	TRBJ2-1	TRBV7-9	NA	few
CASSLSPASGGEQFF	TGTGCCAGCAGCTTATCTCCGGCTAGCGGGGGTGAGCAGTTCTTC	TRBJ2-1	TRBV13	TRBD2	NA
CASRRGSSTDTQYF	TGCGCCAGCAGGCGGGGGTCTAGCACAGATACGCAGTATTTT	TRBJ2-3	TRBV5-1	TRBD2	NA
CAISEGQISPTEAFF	TGTGCCATCAGTGAGGGGCAGATCTCACCCACTGAAGCTTTCTTT	TRBJ1-1	TRBV10-3	NA	NA
CATRGGGLNTEAFF	TGTGCCACTCGTGGGGGGGGGCTGAACACTGAAGCTTTCTTT	TRBJ1-1	TRBV24-1	NA	NA
CASSGTDYGYTF	TGTGCCAGCTCAGGGACAGACTATGGCTACACCTTC	TRBJ1-2	TRBV18	TRBD1	NA
CASSPRRQDRFNQPQHF	TGTGCCAGTAGTCCCCGTCGCCAGGACAGGTTCAATCAGCCCCAGCATTTT	TRBJ1-5	TRBV19	TRBD1	NA
CASSEADRVIGHF	TGTGCCAGCAGTGAGGCGGACAGGGTTATAGGGCACTTC	TRBJ2-4	TRBV28	TRBD1	NA
CASASLGQGGQPQHF	TGTGCTAGTGCCTCACTGGGACAGGGAGGGCAGCCCCAGCATTTT	TRBJ1-5	TRBV12-5	TRBD1	NA
CSAELVGGGSIGANVLTF	TGCAGCGCCGAGCTTGTAGGGGGCGGATCTATTGGGGCCAACGTCCTGACTTTC	TRBJ2-6	TRBV29-1	TRBD1	NA
CASSLSGTSYNEQFF	TGCGCCAGCAGCTTGTCCGGGACTAGCTACAATGAGCAGTTCTTC	TRBJ2-1	TRBV5-1	TRBD2	NA
CASKTTGATEAFF	TGTGCCAGCAAGACGACAGGGGCCACTGAAGCTTTCTTT	TRBJ1-1	TRBV7-9	TRBD1	NA
CASSLARTTSYGYTF	TGTGCCAGCAGCTTAGCCCGAACTACCTCCTATGGCTACACCTTC	TRBJ1-2	TRBV7-9	NA	NA
CASSLGTGAEAFF	TGTGCCAGCAGCTTAGGAACGGGAGCTGAAGCTTTCTTT	TRBJ1-1	TRBV7-9	NA	NA
CASSLSVGGGQPQHF	TGCGCCAGCAGCTTGTCCGTGGGGGGGGGACAGCCCCAGCATTTT	TRBJ1-5	TRBV5-1	NA	NA
CASSFTGRGAGELFF	TGTGCCAGCAGTTTCACAGGGAGGGGCGCCGGGGAGCTGTTTTTT	TRBJ2-2	TRBV27	NA	NA
CATSRGVRGDGTQYF	TGTGCCACCAGCAGAGGAGTCAGGGGGGACGGGACCCAGTACTTC	TRBJ2-5	TRBV15	NA	NA
CATSRDMEQGTANYGYTF	TGTGCCACCAGCAGAGATATGGAACAGGGGACAGCTAACTATGGCTACACCTTC	TRBJ1-2	TRBV15	TRBD1	NA
CASSMWWGLNTEAFF	TGTGCCAGTAGTATGTGGTGGGGCCTGAACACTGAAGCTTTCTTT	TRBJ1-1	TRBV19	NA	NA
CASRFLAGEEDTQYF	TGCGCCAGCAGATTCCTAGCGGGAGAGGAAGATACGCAGTATTTT	TRBJ2-3	TRBV5-1	TRBD2	few
CASSPSGTSYNEQFF	TGTGCCAGCAGCCCCTCCGGGACTAGCTACAATGAGCAGTTCTTC	TRBJ2-1	TRBV7-9	TRBD2	NA
CASCLWGATGELFF	TGTGCCAGCTGTTTATGGGGGGCTACCGGGGAGCTGTTTTTT	TRBJ2-2	TRBV28	NA	NA
CASSDTSGLAFF	TGTGCCAGCAGTGATACTTCAGGGTTAGCTTTCTTT	TRBJ1-1	TRBV25-1	NA	once
CASRPTGGADGYTF	TGTGCCAGCAGACCGACAGGGGGCGCGGATGGCTACACCTTC	TRBJ1-2	TRBV6-5	TRBD1	NA